This paragraph reports one TCR beta chain. This clonotype was observed at least ten times. This clone's antigen is unknown. No base quality values were provided; no much bigger clone lies one nucleotide off. This specimen comes from a study of T cells in Graves' hyperthyroidism and ophthalmopathy (dated by TCRdb to 2018 to 2020). About the study as a whole: Peripheral blood samples were taken at the time of initial diagnosis, prior to any treatment. To identify distinguishing TCR V-J signatures, a discovery cohort of about a hundred patients was used, comprising some 43 with Graves' ophthalmopathy and about 59 with stable Graves' hyperthyroidism. Prospective prediction of ophthalmopathy was tested in an independent validation cohort of fewer than 20 hyperthyroidism patients and 17 patients who later progressed to ophthalmopathy. The 100 or so discovery patients were divided at random into training and test sets in a 7:3 ratio. In addition, the study compared T-cell repertoires in thyroid tissue and in blood from about six Graves' hyperthyroidism patients. Following sampling, methimazole starting at 30 mg daily was given to hyperthyroidism patients, and high-dose intravenous methylprednisolone was given to ophthalmopathy patients. TCR Vbeta CDR3 sequencing of 130 to 150 peripheral blood samples (about 45 ophthalmopathy, about 80 hyperthyroidism and approximately 17 progressor patients) is reported in the paper. On the study overall, not on this receptor specifically: During validation, the model predicted progression to ophthalmopathy a median of around six months ahead of onset, with around 65% sensitivity and about 75% specificity. A model built on a 13 V-J signature distinguished ophthalmopathy from stable hyperthyroidism, reaching about 89% sensitivity and under 84% specificity in cross-validation and 80%/75% in testing. Most expanded thyroid clonotypes (frequency above 0.001) were also detected in blood, suggesting blood repertoires may reflect thyroid immune responses. Sample size was not statistically predetermined, and investigators were not blinded to group allocation.

Ophthalmopathy patients had moderately to severely active disease, Clinical Activity Score of at least 3, NOSPECS grade of at least 4, and duration under 3 months. Exclusion was applied to patients with uncontrolled infections, other autoimmune diseases, pregnancy or lactation. Diagnoses were established on the basis of clinical symptoms, serum thyroxine and TRAb, thyroid ultrasound, and orbital computed tomography. Ficoll-Paque density gradient centrifugation was used to isolate PBMCs from about 10 ml of fresh peripheral blood. Total RNA was extracted with Trizol reagent, and quality was checked on an Agilent 2100 Bioanalyzer. Amplification of TCR beta CDR3 regions was carried out from RNA transcripts. The TCR CDR3 was subjected to a first round of RT-PCR using the HTBI primer set and the Qiagen OneStep RT-PCR kit. The libraries were constructed in a second round of multiplex PCR and then size-selected and purified. The libraries were sequenced on an Illumina HiSeq2000 using paired-end 100 bp reads. The paper's processing steps were these. SOAPnuke was used to process the raw data, throwing out any read that contained adapters or uncalled bases, had a mean Phred below 15, or lacked an exact constant-primer or identifier match. High-quality paired reads were merged with COPE v1.2.5, and unique nucleotide sequences were defined as clonotypes. MiTCR v1.1 was used to align the clonotypes against IMGT TRBV, TRBD and TRBJ reference segments. The analysis included only V-J combinations with a frequency above 0.0001, which together covered more than 98% of the repertoires. A TCS score was defined as the ratio between F50 (clonal expansion) and ExV (chaos), using BLOSUM62-based TCRdist between CDR3 peptides within each V-J. Welch's t-statistics and random forest reduced fewer than 600 V-J features to 10 to 15, which were used in a naive Bayes classifier (R e1071). Using fastp trimming at Q25 and MiXCR clonotype assembly, TCRdb reanalyzed the public sequencing data and kept in-frame beta chains. Each record represents a unique CDR3 protein, reported with the most common genes and DNA among its rows. The V and J calls here are based on TCRdb, not the publication. Here the sample has a few hundred thousand distinct CDR3 sequences; around 15% occur a single time. The ten largest clones capture approximately 3.5% of the sample.

The CDR3 measures 15 amino acids from cysteine to phenylalanine. Of all the DNA, just the CDR3 is kept, 45 bases in frame from base 1. V loses 0 bases, J loses 0 bases, and the germline ends lie 11 bases apart. CDR1 DFQATT and CDR2 SNEGSKA are derived from the germline V gene (reference sequence). The source of this sequence is a woman aged 40 to 50 with Graves' ophthalmopathy. Recombination linked TRBV20-1 to TRBJ1-1; the D gene remains uncertain. Sequenced: blood. The CDR3 in this case is CSAREGMQLNTEAFF. The DNA is TGCAGTGCTAGAGAGGGGATGCAATTGAACACTGAAGCTTTCTTT.